This T cell receptor (beta chain) was recorded in a study of CXCR3-negative and CXCR3-positive naive CD8 T cells. The TRB cDNA libraries were prepared by 5' RACE with UMI labels. Using the 5' RACE reads, TCRdb records one entry per CDR3 protein without DNA. This listing includes 90,000 to 100,000 distinct CDR3 sequences. Points from the study as a whole: Greater hydrophobicity was found in TRB CDR3s of CXCR3-positive naive cells than of CXCR3-negative naive cells. The naive subsets expressed comparable surface CD5, and the authors inferred TCR strength from TRB CDR3 properties. Each naive subset displayed comparably high diversity, whereas memory CD8+ cells displayed much lower diversity.

Remarks on this clonotype: Its antigen is not identified.

Naive CD8+ T cells showed a CD45RO-CCR7+CD27+CD95- phenotype. The CDR3 is 16 amino acids. This sequence was found in a human donor in good health. Some clones in this sample may be carry-over from other donors' samples. The sequencing sample was made of naive CXCR3+ CD8+ T cells from blood. Subset of the sample: CD45RO-CCR7+CD27+CD95- naive CD8+ T cells expressing CXCR3 (TNR3+). The chain recombines TRBV12-3 or TRBV12-4 with TRBJ2-4; TCRdb returns TRBD1, unconfirmable since there is no DNA. CDR3 in amino acids: CASRPSGGPPKNIQYF.